These 2 T cell receptor beta chains came from one sample sequenced in a study of T cell changes during pregnancy in multiple sclerosis. The data were produced by immunoSEQ multiplex PCR, yet TCRdb's version contains in-frame clones alone and is incomplete. This table has under 95,000 clones, roughly 94% appearing once. This specimen was peripheral blood, taken in the second trimester of pregnancy. These receptors came from a female donor in good health, enrolled as a control in a pregnancy study.

This sequence joins TRBV29-1 and TRBJ2-7, with 7 positions matching TRBD2. Germline V gene sequence: CDR1 SQVTM, CDR2 ANQGSEA. Trimming removed 4 bases from V and 0 bases from J; junction bases left unmatched: 3. This CDR3 spans 13 amino acids. CDR3 sequence reads: CSVGEGFSYEQYF. Here the CDR3 DNA reads TGCAGCGTTGGGGAGGGATTCTCCTACGAGCAGTACTTC.

The chain is built from TRBV4-2 and TRBJ2-4; D perhaps matches TRBD1 (5 bases). Germline CDR1 is LGHNA and CDR2 is YNFKEQ. This CDR3 contains 17 residues. With 0 bases removed from V and 0 bases from J, the gap between germline ends came to 12 bases. Here the CDR3 reads CASSQELAGPAKNIQYF. In DNA, the CDR3 is TGTGCCAGCAGCCAAGAACTGGCAGGGCCAGCCAAAAACATTCAGTACTTC.